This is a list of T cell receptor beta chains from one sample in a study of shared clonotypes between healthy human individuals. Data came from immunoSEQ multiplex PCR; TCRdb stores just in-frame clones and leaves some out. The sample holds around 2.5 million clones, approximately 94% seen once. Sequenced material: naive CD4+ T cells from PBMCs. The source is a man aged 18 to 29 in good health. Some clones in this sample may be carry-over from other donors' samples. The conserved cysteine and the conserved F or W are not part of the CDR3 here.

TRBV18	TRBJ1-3	ASSQLKTDSGNTIY
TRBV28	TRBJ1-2	ASRGGTAGGYT
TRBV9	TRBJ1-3	ASSQITGSSSGNTIY
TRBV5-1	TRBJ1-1	ASSGQSMNTEAF
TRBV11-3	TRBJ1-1	ASSPDRQHEAF
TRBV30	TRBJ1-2	AWTHTGELGYT
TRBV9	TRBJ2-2	ASSVVDATGELF
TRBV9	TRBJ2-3	ARDSGLRTDTQY
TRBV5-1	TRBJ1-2	ASSIQTGGQNYT
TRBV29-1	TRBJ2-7	SVRGQAYEQY
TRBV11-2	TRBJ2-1	ASSLGGSGDEQF
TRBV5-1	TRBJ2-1	ASSSLAGATYNEQF
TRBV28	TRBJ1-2	ASSLLQGASGYT
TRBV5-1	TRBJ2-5	ASSLWDRGIEY
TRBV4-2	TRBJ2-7	ASSPRGRASYEQY
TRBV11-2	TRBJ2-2	ASSLVGSGFDTGELF
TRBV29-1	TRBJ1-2	SVLTQTLPYGYT
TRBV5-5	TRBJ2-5	ASILYPFRQETQY
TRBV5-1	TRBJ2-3	ASSLFGSPALTDTQY
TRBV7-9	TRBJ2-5	ASSLATGYQETQY
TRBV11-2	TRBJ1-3	ASSAGTGNTIY
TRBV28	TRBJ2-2	ASSKGTSGLRGELF
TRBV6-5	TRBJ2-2	ASSYSGGTRTGELF
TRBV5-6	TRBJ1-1	ASSPTPDRYTEAF
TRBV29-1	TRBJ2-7	SVAAYTGTKAYEQY
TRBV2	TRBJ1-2	ASSDPPTNYGYT
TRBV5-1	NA	ASSPQQGSKYEQY
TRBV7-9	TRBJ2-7	ASSPGTSGGNEQY
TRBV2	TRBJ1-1	ASRTGAGITEAF
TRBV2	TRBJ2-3	ASSVGFFRGGTDTQY
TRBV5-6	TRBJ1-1	ASREGVEGTEAF
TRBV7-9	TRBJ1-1	ASRRFQGTEAF
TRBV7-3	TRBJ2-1	ASSPNSGEQF
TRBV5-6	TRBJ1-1	ASGRGPVNTEAF
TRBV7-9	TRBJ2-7	ASRRRTGGTYEQY
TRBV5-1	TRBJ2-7	ASSFTGSPYEQY
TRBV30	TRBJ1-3	AWSTTGRVGGNTIY
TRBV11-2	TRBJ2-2	ASSAFLAANTGELF
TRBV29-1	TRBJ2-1	SVGVGYNEQF
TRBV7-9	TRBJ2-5	ASSLIYIGLQGETQY
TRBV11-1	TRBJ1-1	ASSLMGGTGGDWAEAF
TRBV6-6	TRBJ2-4	ASRSQGAGDIQY
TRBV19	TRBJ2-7	ASSGGQGDYEQY
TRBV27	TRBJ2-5	ASSPYSGKVSETQY
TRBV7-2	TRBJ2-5	ASSPGQGRSQY
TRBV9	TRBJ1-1	ASSGQGAYTEAF
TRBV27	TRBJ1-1	ASSLRQTNTEAF
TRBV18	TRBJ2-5	ASSPSYQETQY
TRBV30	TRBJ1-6	AWKERTGSYNSPLH
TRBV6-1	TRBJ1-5	ASSERWRPQH
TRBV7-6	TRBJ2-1	ASSLGTGNYNEQF
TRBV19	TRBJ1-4	ASSNRGEKLF
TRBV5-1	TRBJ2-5	ASSPRKGQETQY
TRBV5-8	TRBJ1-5	ASSPTGGQPQH
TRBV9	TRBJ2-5	ASSRSTSIKTQY
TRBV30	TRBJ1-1	AWDRGRTEAF
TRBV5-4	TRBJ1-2	ASSSPGTGGLGYT
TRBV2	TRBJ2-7	ASSDSDREVEQY
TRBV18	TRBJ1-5	ASSPGARGQPQH
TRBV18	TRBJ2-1	ASSPPIQGKSYNEQF